These 2 T cell receptor beta chains were all obtained from the same sample, sequenced in a study of blood T cell repertoires in COVID-19 (dated by TCRdb to 2020 to 2021). The library was made by the immunoSEQ multiplex PCR assay. TCRdb took over this immuneACCESS table, retaining in-frame rearrangements with V and J assigned. Such tables are incomplete; in checked studies, under half of the missing clones stem from an unresolved V gene, and the remainder is unexplained. The sample table lists 280,000 or so clones, 85% to 90% of them with a count of one. The ten largest clones add up to 10% to 15% of the sample. Sequencing was done on a sample of peripheral blood. The receptors come from a human donor in a cohort sampled during active COVID-19.

This clone occurred once. The chain combines TRBV6-5 with TRBJ1-1, with D uncertain. CDR3 length: 13 amino acids. Germline-derived CDR1 and CDR2 are MNHEY and SVGAGI. The ends were cut back, 6 bases at V and 0 bases at J, with 8 bases in the middle. The CDR3 protein is CASSYTVNTEAFF. The CDR3 nucleotides are TGTGCCAGCAGCTATACAGTGAACACTGAAGCTTTCTTT.

The chain carries TRBV27 and TRBJ1-2, with 12 bases matching TRBD1. With V trimmed by 4 bases and J by 8 bases, 8 bases remained unmatched. The CDR3 covers 15 residues. CDR1 is MNHEY, CDR2 SMNVEV, per germline (reference sequence). The CDR3 loop reads CASSYAGQGARGYTF. The DNA for the CDR3 is TGTGCCAGCAGTTACGCGGGACAGGGGGCGCGAGGCTACACCTTC.